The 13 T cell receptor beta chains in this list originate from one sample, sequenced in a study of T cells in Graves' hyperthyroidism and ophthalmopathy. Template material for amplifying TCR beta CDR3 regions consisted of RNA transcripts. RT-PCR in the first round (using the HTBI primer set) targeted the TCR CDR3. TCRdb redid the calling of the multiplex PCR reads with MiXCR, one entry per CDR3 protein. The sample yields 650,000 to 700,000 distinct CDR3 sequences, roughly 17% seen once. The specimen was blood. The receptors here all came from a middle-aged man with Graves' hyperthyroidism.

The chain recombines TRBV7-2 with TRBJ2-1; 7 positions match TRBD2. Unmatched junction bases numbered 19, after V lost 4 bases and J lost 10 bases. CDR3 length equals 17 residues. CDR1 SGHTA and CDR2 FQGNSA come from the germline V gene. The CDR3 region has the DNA TGTGCCAGCAGCTCCCCCAGAGGCGGGAGAGACCCCTGGGAGCAGTTCTTC. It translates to CASSSPRGGRDPWEQFF.

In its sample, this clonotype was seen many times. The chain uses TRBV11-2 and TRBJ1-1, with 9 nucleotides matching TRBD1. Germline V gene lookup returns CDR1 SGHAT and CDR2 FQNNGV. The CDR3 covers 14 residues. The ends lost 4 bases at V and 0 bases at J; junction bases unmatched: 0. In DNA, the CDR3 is TGTGCCAGCAGCTGGGACAGGGTGAACACTGAAGCTTTCTTT. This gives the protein CASSWDRVNTEAFF.

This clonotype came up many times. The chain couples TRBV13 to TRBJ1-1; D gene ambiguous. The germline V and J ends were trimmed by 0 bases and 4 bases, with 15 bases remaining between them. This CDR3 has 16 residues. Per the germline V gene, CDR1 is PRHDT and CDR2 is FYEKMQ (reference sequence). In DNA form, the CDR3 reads TGTGCCAGCAGCTTAGGCGTGGCGCGAGAGGTCACTGAAGCTTTCTTT. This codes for CASSLGVAREVTEAFF. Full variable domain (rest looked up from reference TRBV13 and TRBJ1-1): AAGVIQSPRHLIKEKRETATLKCYPIPRHDTVYWYQQGPGQDPQFLISFYEKMQSDKGSIPDRFSAQQFSDYHSELNMSSLELGDSALYFCASSLGVAREVTEAFFGQGTRLTVV.

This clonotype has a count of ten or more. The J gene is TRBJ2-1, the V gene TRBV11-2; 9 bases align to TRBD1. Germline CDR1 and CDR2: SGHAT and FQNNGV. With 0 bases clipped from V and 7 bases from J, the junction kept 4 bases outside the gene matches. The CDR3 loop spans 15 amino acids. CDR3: CASSLEDRGWNEQFF. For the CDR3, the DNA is TGTGCCAGCAGCTTAGAAGACAGGGGGTGGAATGAGCAGTTCTTC.

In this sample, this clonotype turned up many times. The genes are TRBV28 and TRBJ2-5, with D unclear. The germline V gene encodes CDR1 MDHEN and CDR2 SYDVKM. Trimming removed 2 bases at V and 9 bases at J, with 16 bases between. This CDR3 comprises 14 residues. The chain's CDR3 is CASSLIQTFMAQYF. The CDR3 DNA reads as TGTGCCAGCAGTTTAATACAGACCTTCATGGCCCAGTACTTC.

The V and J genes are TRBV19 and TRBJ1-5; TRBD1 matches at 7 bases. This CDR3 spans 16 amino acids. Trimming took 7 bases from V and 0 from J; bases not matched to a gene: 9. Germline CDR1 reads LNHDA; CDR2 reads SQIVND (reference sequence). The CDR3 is CASNSGTAHSNQPQHF. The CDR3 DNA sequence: TGTGCCAGTAACTCCGGGACAGCGCATAGCAATCAGCCCCAGCATTTT.

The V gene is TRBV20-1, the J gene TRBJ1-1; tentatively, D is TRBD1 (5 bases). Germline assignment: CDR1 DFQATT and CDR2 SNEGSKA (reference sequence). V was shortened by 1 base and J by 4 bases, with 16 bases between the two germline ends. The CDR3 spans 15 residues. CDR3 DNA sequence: TGCAGTGCTAGAGGGTGGGGCCACTTGGCCACTGAAGCTTTCTTT. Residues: CSARGWGHLATEAFF.

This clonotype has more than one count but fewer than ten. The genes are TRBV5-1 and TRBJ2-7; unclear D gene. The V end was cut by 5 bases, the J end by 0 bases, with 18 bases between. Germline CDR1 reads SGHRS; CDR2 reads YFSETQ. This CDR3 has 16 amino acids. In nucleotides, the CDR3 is TGCGCCAGCAGACCCGCAACCTTTTCCTCCTCCTACGAGCAGTACTTC. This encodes CASRPATFSSSYEQYF.

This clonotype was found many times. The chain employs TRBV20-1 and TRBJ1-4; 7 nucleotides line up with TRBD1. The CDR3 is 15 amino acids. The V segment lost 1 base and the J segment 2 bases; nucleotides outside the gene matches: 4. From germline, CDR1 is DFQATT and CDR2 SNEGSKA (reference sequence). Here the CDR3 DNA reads TGCAGTGCTAGAGGGCAGGGGGGGACTAATGAAAAACTGTTTTTT. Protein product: CSARGQGGTNEKLFF.

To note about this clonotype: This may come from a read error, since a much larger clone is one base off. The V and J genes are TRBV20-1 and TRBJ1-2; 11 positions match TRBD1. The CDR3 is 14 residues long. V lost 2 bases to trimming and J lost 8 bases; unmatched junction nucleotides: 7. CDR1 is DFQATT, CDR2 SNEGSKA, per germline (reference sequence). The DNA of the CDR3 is TGCAGTGCTAGAACAGGACAGGGGGCATCGGGCTACACCTTC. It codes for CSARTGQGASGYTF.

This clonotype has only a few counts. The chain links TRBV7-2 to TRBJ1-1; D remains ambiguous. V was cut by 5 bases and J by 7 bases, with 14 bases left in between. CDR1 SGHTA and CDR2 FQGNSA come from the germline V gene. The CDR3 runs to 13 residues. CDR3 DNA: TGTGCCAGCAGCCCCCGTTTGAGGGATGAAGCTTTCTTT. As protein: CASSPRLRDEAFF.

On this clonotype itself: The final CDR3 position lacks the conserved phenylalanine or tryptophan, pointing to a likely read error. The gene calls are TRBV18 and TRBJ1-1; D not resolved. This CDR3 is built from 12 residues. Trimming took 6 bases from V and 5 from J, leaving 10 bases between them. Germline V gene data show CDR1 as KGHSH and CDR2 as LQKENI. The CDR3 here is CASSSRGTEAFL. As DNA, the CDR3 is TGTGCCAGCTCTTCCCGAGGTACTGAAGCTTTCCTT.

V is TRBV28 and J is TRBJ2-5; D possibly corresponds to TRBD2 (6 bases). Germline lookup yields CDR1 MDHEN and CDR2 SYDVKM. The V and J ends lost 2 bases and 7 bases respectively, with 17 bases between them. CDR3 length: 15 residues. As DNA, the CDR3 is TGTGCCAGCAGTTTAGTCTCCCGCACCGGGGGGACCCAGTACTTC. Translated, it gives CASSLVSRTGGTQYF.